Sequencing of this TCR beta chain was carried out in a study of T-cell reconstitution after alpha-beta-depleted transplantation in children. Study outcomes and limitations: One year after transplant, T-cell counts and diversity came mostly from newly produced T cells. Expanded graft clones numbering several hundred reportedly gave rise to alpha-beta T cells about two months after transplant. Day-60 TCRbeta diversity that was high in some patients was derived from surviving recipient T cells and thymic progenitors.

This clonotype appeared many times. What it recognizes is unknown. Trimming stripped 7 bases from V and 5 bases from J, with 17 bases between. The CDR3 has 14 amino acids. Unique molecular identifiers were incorporated during preparation of the TCRbeta library. TCRdb reprocessed the PCR reads via MiXCR and lists one record per CDR3 protein. Of about 200,000 distinct CDR3 sequences detected, approximately 8.4% appear once; the ten largest clones hold roughly 35%. Sequences were derived from PBMCs, mostly from graft donor cells, sampled 360 days after TCRalphabeta/CD19-depleted stem cell transplant. This chain links TRBV12-3 or TRBV12-4 with TRBJ1-2, with a tentative D call TRBD1 (5 bases). The receptor comes from a male patient aged 2 to 9 who had a stem cell transplant for acute myeloid leukemia, so the T cells may come from the graft donor. The CDR3 loop is CASTLMGVRYGYTF. CDR3 coding DNA: TGTGCCAGCACCCTGATGGGGGTACGGTATGGCTACACCTTC.